A single sample gave rise to the 25 T cell receptor beta chains below, sequenced in a study of control samples from healthy donors and cancer patients. Profiling relied on immunoSEQ multiplex PCR, and the TCRdb table lists in-frame clones only, not all of them. The sample carries some 110,000 clones, 88% recorded once. The material sequenced was blood. These receptors all stem from a woman in her 70s in good health.

V is TRBV9 and J is TRBJ2-5; 8 bases fit TRBD2. This CDR3 has 16 amino acids. V was pared by 4 bases and J by 2 bases, with 10 bases of the junction left unmatched. Per the germline V gene, CDR1 is SGDLS and CDR2 is YYNGEE. The DNA of the CDR3 is TGTGCCAGCAGCTCCCGAATAGCGGGGCCACAAGAGACCCAGTACTTC. It yields the protein CASSSRIAGPQETQYF.

The chain couples TRBV7-6 to TRBJ1-1, with D possibly being TRBD1 (5 bases). CDR3 size: 15 residues. The germline CDR1 and CDR2 sequences are SGHVS and FNYEAQ. V was trimmed by 7 bases and J by 1 base, leaving 16 bases between them. This CDR3 is CASTPRAGKNTEAFF. The CDR3 DNA is TGTGCCAGCACCCCCCGGGCAGGGAAGAACACTGAAGCTTTCTTT. The full variable domain, completed using reference TRBV7-6 and TRBJ1-1, is GAGVSQSPRYKVTKRGQDVALRCDPISGHVSLYWYRQALGQGPEFLTYFNYEAQQDKSGLPNDRFSAERPEGSISTLTIQRTEQRDSAMYRCASTPRAGKNTEAFFGQGTRLTVV.

The chain couples TRBV6-6 to TRBJ1-1; D ambiguous. The length of the CDR3 is 13 residues. Germline V gene sequence: CDR1 MNHNY, CDR2 SVGAGI (reference sequence). Trimming shortened V by 5 bases and J by 2 bases, and 9 bases separated the two germline ends. The CDR3 reads CASSDPVNTEAFF. For the CDR3, the DNA is TGTGCCAGCAGTGACCCGGTAAACACTGAAGCTTTCTTT.

This chain links TRBV5-1 with TRBJ1-2; 11 positions agree with TRBD1. Trimming removed 3 bases from V and 12 bases from J; junction bases left unmatched: 4. This CDR3 is 12 amino acids long. CDR1 SGHRS and CDR2 YFSETQ come from the germline V gene. The CDR3 sequence is CASSWGQGGHTF. The CDR3 DNA sequence: TGCGCCAGCAGCTGGGGACAGGGGGGACACACCTTC.

The CDR3 is CASSHDGSYNEQFF. CDR3 coding DNA: TGTGCCAGCAGCCACGACGGCTCCTACAATGAGCAGTTCTTC. V and J are TRBV16 and TRBJ2-1; no reliable D call. This CDR3 comprises 14 residues. Trimming removed 3 bases at V and 0 bases at J, with 6 bases between. Germline-derived CDR1 and CDR2 are KGHSY and FQNENV.

The J gene is TRBJ1-1, the V gene TRBV27; the D gene is possibly TRBD1 (5 bases). Germline V lookup: CDR1 MNHEY, CDR2 SMNVEV (reference sequence). The V end was cut by 6 bases, the J end by 6 bases, with 14 bases between. The CDR3 has 13 residues. CDR3 nucleotides: TGTGCCAGCAGACCCTTCCCGGGACCTGAAGCTTTCTTT. Translating gives CASRPFPGPEAFF.

This clone was seen once. The V call is TRBV6-6, the J call TRBJ1-1; a possible D gene is TRBD1 (5 bases). CDR1 is MNHNY and CDR2 is SVGAGI in the germline V gene (reference sequence). Trimming cost V 0 bases and J 2 bases, with 7 bases left between them. CDR3 size: 14 residues. The CDR3 nucleotides are TGTGCCAGCAGTTACTCGACAGCAAACACTGAAGCTTTCTTT. Translating gives CASSYSTANTEAFF.

The chain links TRBV15 to TRBJ1-2; D remains unclear. Germline CDR1 LNHNV, CDR2 YYDKDF (reference sequence). CDR3 length equals 12 residues. The V end lost 5 bases, the J end lost 4 bases, and 8 bases lay between the germline ends. The CDR3 DNA follows: TGTGCCACCAGCGAGGGATCCTATGGCTACACCTTC. This encodes CATSEGSYGYTF. The complete variable domain, with remaining parts taken from reference TRBV15 and TRBJ1-2, reads DAMVIQNPRYQVTQFGKPVTLSCSQTLNHNVMYWYQQKSSQAPKLLFHYYDKDFNNEADTPDNFQSRRPNTSFCFLDIRSPGLGDTAMYLCATSEGSYGYTFGSGTRLTVV.

About this clone itself: Sequence at one end of the junction differs from germline and may be a read error. CDR3 amino acids: CASRPLAAQGELLF. As DNA, the CDR3 is TGTGCCAGCAGACCACTAGCTGCCCAAGGGGAGCTGCTTTTT. The chain links TRBV7-6 to TRBJ2-2; tentatively, D is TRBD2 (6 bases). Germline loops: CDR1 SGHVS, CDR2 FNYEAQ. The CDR3 runs 14 residues.

The chain has TRBV6-1 and TRBJ1-1; 7 bases are shared with TRBD1. The trim removed 3 bases at V and 4 bases at J, leaving 5 bases unmatched. Germline CDR1 reads MNHNS; CDR2 reads SASEGT. The CDR3 has 14 amino acids. The CDR3 coding sequence is TGTGCCAGCAGTGACCAGACAGGGAGCACTGAAGCTTTCTTT. This encodes CASSDQTGSTEAFF.

The genes are TRBV9 and TRBJ2-1, with D perhaps matching TRBD1 (6 bases). V dropped 1 base and J dropped 0 bases, with 23 bases sitting between them. CDR3 length: 20 amino acids. Germline V lookup: CDR1 SGDLS, CDR2 YYNGEE. CDR3 in amino acids: CASSVPNDPLTGSSYNEQFF. The CDR3 DNA follows: TGTGCCAGCAGCGTACCGAACGACCCCCTAACAGGGAGCTCCTACAATGAGCAGTTCTTC.

This sequence joins TRBV7-9 and TRBJ2-7; D might be TRBD1 (6 bases). The CDR3 totals 14 residues. Germline V gene lookup returns CDR1 SEHNR and CDR2 FQNEAQ (reference sequence). The V gene lost 5 bases and the J gene lost 6 bases, with 17 bases spanning the gap. In DNA, the CDR3 is TGTGCCAGCAGCCATGCTACAGGGTTAGCCGAGCAGTACTTC. Translating it yields CASSHATGLAEQYF.

This clone was seen a single time. V is TRBV5-1 and J is TRBJ1-1; 7 nucleotides align to TRBD1. CDR3 length: 14 amino acids. J was trimmed by 1 base and V by 3 bases; bases with no gene match: 3. Germline V gives CDR1 SGHRS, CDR2 YFSETQ. The CDR3 region has the DNA TGCGCCAGCAGCTACGGACAGGAGAACACTGAAGCTTTCTTT. Its translation is CASSYGQENTEAFF.

The DNA of the CDR3 is TGTGCCAGCATCGATCCGGACTCTCTAACGGGCTACACCTTC. Translation: CASIDPDSLTGYTF. The genes are TRBV6-1 and TRBJ1-2; no definite D call. The V gene lost 7 bases and the J gene lost 8 bases, with 20 bases spanning the gap. This CDR3 has 14 amino acids. Germline V CDR1 and CDR2: MNHNS, SASEGT.

In this sample, this clone turned up once. CDR3 sequence: CASSQEGLAIYNEQFF. The CDR3 DNA reads as TGCGCCAGCAGCCAAGAGGGACTAGCGATCTACAATGAGCAGTTCTTC. The chain carries TRBV4-1 and TRBJ2-1, with 10 bases aligning to TRBD2. The CDR3 is made up of 16 amino acids. V lost 0 bases to trimming and J lost 3 bases; unmatched junction nucleotides: 2. The germline V gene encodes CDR1 MGHRA and CDR2 YSYEKL.

The chain carries TRBV19 and TRBJ1-1, with D perhaps TRBD1 (5 bases). V was clipped by 5 bases and J by 0 bases, with 10 bases between them. Germline V gene sequence: CDR1 LNHDA, CDR2 SQIVND (reference sequence). CDR3 length equals 14 residues. CDR3 loop: CASSLGPLNTEAFF. The CDR3 coding sequence is TGTGCCAGTAGTCTGGGACCGCTGAACACTGAAGCTTTCTTT.

CDR3 in amino acids: CASSLIGGGPDTQYF. DNA of the CDR3: TGTGCCAGCAGCTTAATCGGGGGGGGCCCAGATACGCAGTATTTT. The rearrangement joins TRBV7-3 to TRBJ2-3; the match to TRBD2 covers 8 bases. The CDR3 extends over 15 amino acids. Germline V gene data show CDR1 as SGHTA and CDR2 as FQGTGA. Trimming removed 1 base from V and 4 bases from J; junction bases left unmatched: 4. Variable domain in full (rest from reference TRBV7-3 and TRBJ2-3): GAGVSQTPSNKVTEKGKYVELRCDPISGHTALYWYRQSLGQGPEFLIYFQGTGAADDSGLPNDRFFAVRPEGSVSTLKIQRTERGDSAVYLCASSLIGGGPDTQYFGPGTRLTVL.

The rearrangement joins TRBV29-1 to TRBJ2-7, with 7 bases lining up with TRBD1. V lost 3 bases and J lost 1; bases outside the gene matches: 3. The CDR3 loop spans 13 amino acids. Germline loops: CDR1 SQVTM, CDR2 ANQGSEA. This CDR3 is CSVETGRSYEQYF. The CDR3 coding sequence is TGCAGCGTTGAGACAGGGCGGTCCTACGAGCAGTACTTC.

This chain links TRBV5-6 with TRBJ2-1, with a tentative D call TRBD1 (5 bases). Trimming stripped 8 bases from V and 0 bases from J, with 15 bases between. Germline V gene data show CDR1 as SGHDT and CDR2 as YYEEEE. This CDR3 contains 15 residues. CDR3 in amino acids: CASKTVMSSYNEQFF. The CDR3 bases are TGTGCCAGTAAGACAGTGATGAGCTCCTACAATGAGCAGTTCTTC.

The chain links TRBV5-4 to TRBJ1-6, with D perhaps TRBD1 (5 bases). Germline V gene lookup returns CDR1 SGHNT and CDR2 YYREEE (reference sequence). V lost 4 bases and J 1 base, leaving 12 bases between the germline ends. The CDR3 runs to 16 residues. For the CDR3, the DNA is TGTGCCAGCAGCGCGACAGTTCCTTCCTATAATTCACCCCTCCACTTT. This sequence encodes CASSATVPSYNSPLHF.

This sequence joins TRBV6-6 and TRBJ1-1; D call uncertain. V was trimmed by 6 bases and J by 5 bases, leaving 16 bases between them. The CDR3 runs to 14 residues. Germline V CDR1 and CDR2: MNHNY, SVGAGI (reference sequence). This CDR3 is CASSPSDRGTEAFF. The CDR3 nucleotides read TGTGCCAGCAGCCCTTCGGACCGGGGAACTGAAGCTTTCTTT.

This chain's CDR3 is CASSQARGRTNYGYTF. CDR3 DNA sequence: TGCGCCAGCAGCCAAGCCCGAGGGAGGACTAACTATGGCTACACCTTC. V gene TRBV4-1 combines with J gene TRBJ1-2, with no clear D. From germline, CDR1 is MGHRA and CDR2 YSYEKL. CDR3 length equals 16 residues. V was clipped by 1 base and J by 0 bases, with 12 bases between them.

The CDR3 loop is CASSIRTANTGELFF. In nucleotides, the CDR3 is TGTGCCAGCAGCATCCGGACTGCTAACACCGGGGAGCTGTTTTTT. The chain has TRBV9 and TRBJ2-2, with D maybe TRBD2 (5 bases). Trimming removed 4 bases at V and 2 bases at J, with 12 bases between. CDR1 is SGDLS and CDR2 is YYNGEE in the germline V gene. CDR3 length equals 15 residues.

CDR3 sequence (DNA): TGTGCCAGCAGCTTAGCAGCGGATAGCAATCAGCCCCAGCATTTT. Translating gives CASSLAADSNQPQHF. The chain has TRBV11-2 and TRBJ1-5, with no clear D. Deletions cut 1 base from V and 0 bases from J, with 7 bases between. This CDR3 is built from 15 residues. Germline lookup yields CDR1 SGHAT and CDR2 FQNNGV.

The gene calls are TRBV2 and TRBJ1-3; D perhaps matches TRBD1 (6 bases). V was shortened by 1 base and J by 2 bases, with 9 bases between the two germline ends. The germline V gene encodes CDR1 SNHLY and CDR2 FYNNEI. CDR3 length: 15 residues. CDR3 in amino acids: CASSEGGLTGNTIYF. Here the CDR3 DNA reads TGTGCCAGCAGTGAAGGGGGGCTCACTGGAAACACCATATATTTT.